The following is a T cell receptor beta chain sequence with its context. Its matching antigen is unknown. CDR1 and CDR2 from the germline V gene are SGHKS and YYEKEE (reference sequence). The CDR3 is 15 amino acids. After removal of 4 bases from V and 3 bases from J, the junction contained 8 bases not matched to a gene. The data are from a study of identical twins. The study's findings and limits: Models predicted too little out-of-frame TCR alpha sharing in monozygotic twins. The study reached conclusions through statistical analysis that was cross-sectional, not following the same donors. Abundant beta clonotypes from cord blood bore fewer insertions; memory repertoires lacked this pattern.

TCRdb used MiXCR to reprocess the 5' RACE reads, holding one entry per CDR3 protein. The table lists about 220,000 distinct CDR3 sequences, 7.5% of them singletons. These data were also reused for a study on yellow fever vaccine responses in identical twins.

The source material was CD8+ T cells sorted from blood. The chain carries TRBV5-5 and TRBJ1-1, with 8 bases lining up with TRBD1. The source is a woman aged 18-29 years in good health. CDR3 in amino acids: CASSTLDREDTEAFF. The CDR3 DNA is TGTGCCAGCAGCACCTTGGACAGGGAGGACACTGAAGCTTTCTTT.